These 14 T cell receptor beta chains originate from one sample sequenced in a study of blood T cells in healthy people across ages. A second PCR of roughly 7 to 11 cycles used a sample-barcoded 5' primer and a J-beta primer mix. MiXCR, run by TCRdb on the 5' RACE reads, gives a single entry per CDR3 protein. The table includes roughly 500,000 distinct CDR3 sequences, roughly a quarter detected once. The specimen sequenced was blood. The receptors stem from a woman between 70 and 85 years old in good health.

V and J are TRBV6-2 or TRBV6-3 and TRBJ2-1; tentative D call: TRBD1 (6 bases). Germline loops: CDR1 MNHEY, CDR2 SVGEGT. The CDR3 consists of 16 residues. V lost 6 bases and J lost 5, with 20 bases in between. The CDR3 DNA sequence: TGTGCCAGCAGCCGCACCCCGGGGACAAGACACAATGAGCAGTTCTTC. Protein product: CASSRTPGTRHNEQFF.

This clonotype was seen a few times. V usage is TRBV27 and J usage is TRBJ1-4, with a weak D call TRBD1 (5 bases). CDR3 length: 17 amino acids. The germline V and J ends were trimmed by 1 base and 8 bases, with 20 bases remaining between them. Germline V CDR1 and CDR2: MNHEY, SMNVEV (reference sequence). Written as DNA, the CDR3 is TGTGCCAGCAGTTTATTTGGGGCGCTCTCGCTGGGGGAAAAACTGTTTTTT. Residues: CASSLFGALSLGEKLFF.

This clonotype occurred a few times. The CDR3 DNA sequence: TGTGCCAGCAGCTTAAAAGGGGGGGCTGAAGCTTTCTTT. The encoded protein is CASSLKGGAEAFF. The J gene is TRBJ1-1, the V gene TRBV7-9, with a tentative D call TRBD1 (6 bases). There are 13 residues in the CDR3. The V gene lost 2 bases and the J gene lost 6 bases, with 10 bases spanning the gap. CDR1 and CDR2 from the germline V gene are SEHNR and FQNEAQ (reference sequence).

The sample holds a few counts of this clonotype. CDR3 nucleotides: TGTGCCAGCAGCTCCAGATCGGGACTAGCGGGGGGGCTAGGAGATACGCAGTATTTT. Protein product: CASSSRSGLAGGLGDTQYF. The chain has TRBV7-2 and TRBJ2-3; 16 nucleotides match TRBD2. This CDR3 spans 19 amino acids. With V trimmed by 4 bases and J by 5 bases, 12 bases remained unmatched. Germline V gene lookup returns CDR1 SGHTA and CDR2 FQGNSA.

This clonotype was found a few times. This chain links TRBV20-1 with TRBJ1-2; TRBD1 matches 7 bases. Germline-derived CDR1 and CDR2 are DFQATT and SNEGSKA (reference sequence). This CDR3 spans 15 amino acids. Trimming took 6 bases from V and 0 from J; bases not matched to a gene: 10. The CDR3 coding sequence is TGCAGTGCGAGGAGGGCAGGGGGTTCTAACTATGGCTACACCTTC. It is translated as CSARRAGGSNYGYTF.

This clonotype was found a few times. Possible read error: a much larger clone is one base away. The CDR3 bases are TGTGCCAGCAGTTCCGCAGTTAGGGGGAACGCTGAAGCTTTCTTT. It codes for CASSSAVRGNAEAFF. J is TRBJ1-1 and V is TRBV25-1; maybe TRBD1 (6 bases). The CDR3 contains 15 residues. Per the germline V gene, CDR1 is MGHDK and CDR2 is SYGVNS.

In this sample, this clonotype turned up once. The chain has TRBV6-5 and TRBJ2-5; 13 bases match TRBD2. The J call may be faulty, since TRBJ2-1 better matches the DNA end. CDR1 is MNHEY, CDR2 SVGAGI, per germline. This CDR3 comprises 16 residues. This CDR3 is CASSYGGTSGNNEQFF. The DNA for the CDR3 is TGTGCCAGCAGTTATGGGGGGACTAGCGGGAACAATGAGCAGTTCTTC.

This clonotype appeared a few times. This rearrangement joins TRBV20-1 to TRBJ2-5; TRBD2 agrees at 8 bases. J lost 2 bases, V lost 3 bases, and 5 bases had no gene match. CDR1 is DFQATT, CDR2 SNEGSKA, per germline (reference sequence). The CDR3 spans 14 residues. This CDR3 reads CSARTGGEQETQYF. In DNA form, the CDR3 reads TGCAGTGCTAGGACCGGGGGGGAGCAAGAGACCCAGTACTTC.

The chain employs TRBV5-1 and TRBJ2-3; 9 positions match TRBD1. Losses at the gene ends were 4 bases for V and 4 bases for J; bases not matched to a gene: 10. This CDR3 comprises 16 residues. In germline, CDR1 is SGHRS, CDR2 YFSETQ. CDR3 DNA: TGCGCCAGCAGCACCTCGGGACAGGGCCGGGCAGATACGCAGTATTTT. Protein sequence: CASSTSGQGRADTQYF.

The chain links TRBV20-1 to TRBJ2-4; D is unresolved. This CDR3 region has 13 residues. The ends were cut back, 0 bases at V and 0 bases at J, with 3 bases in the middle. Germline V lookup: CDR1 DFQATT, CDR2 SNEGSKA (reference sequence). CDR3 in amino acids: CSARELAKNIQYF. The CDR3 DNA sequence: TGCAGTGCTAGAGAGTTAGCCAAAAACATTCAGTACTTC.

The CDR3 loop is CASSFKLGWGETQYF. DNA for the CDR3: TGTGCCAGCAGCTTCAAACTAGGTTGGGGAGAGACCCAGTACTTC. The V gene is TRBV7-2, the J gene TRBJ2-5; possibly TRBD2 for D (5 bases). The CDR3 runs 15 residues. The germline V gene encodes CDR1 SGHTA and CDR2 FQGNSA. Trimming pared 3 bases from V and 4 bases from J, leaving 15 bases between.

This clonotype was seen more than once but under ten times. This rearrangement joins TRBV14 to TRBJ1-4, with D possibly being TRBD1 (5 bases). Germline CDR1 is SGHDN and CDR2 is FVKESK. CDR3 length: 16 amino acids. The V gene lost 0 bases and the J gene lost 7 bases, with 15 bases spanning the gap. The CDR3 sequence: CASSQDESRGGEKLFF. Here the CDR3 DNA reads TGTGCCAGCAGCCAAGACGAATCTAGGGGCGGTGAAAAACTGTTTTTT.

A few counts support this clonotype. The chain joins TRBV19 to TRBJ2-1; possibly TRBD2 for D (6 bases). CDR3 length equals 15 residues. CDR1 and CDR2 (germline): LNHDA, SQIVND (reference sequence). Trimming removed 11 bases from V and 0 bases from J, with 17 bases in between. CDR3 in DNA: TGTGCCTCGGGAGTAGCGTGGAGCTCCTACAATGAGCAGTTCTTC. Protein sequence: CASGVAWSSYNEQFF.

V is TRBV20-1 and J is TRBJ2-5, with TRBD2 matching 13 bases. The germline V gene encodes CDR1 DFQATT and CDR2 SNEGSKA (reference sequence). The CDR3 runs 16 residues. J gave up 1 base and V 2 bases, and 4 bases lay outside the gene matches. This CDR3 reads CSARSGLAGAQETQYF. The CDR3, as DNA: TGCAGTGCTAGATCCGGACTAGCGGGGGCCCAAGAGACCCAGTACTTC.